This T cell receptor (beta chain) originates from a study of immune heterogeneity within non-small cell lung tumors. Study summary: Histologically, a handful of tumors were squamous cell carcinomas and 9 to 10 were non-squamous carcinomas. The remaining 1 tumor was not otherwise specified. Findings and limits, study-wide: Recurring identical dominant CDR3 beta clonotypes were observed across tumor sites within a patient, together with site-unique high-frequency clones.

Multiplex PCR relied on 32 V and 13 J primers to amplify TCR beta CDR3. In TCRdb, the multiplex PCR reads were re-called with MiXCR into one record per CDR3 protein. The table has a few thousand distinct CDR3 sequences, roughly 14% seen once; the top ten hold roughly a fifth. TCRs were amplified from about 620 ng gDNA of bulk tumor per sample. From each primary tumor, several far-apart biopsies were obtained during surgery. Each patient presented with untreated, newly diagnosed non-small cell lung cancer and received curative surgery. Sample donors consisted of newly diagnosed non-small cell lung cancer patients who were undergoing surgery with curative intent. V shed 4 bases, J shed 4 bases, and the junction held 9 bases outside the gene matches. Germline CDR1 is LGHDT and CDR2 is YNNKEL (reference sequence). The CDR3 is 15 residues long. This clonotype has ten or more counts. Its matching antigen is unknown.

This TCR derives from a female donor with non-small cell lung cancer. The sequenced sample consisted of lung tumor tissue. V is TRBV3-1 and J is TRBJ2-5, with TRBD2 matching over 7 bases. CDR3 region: CASSPYGLVGETQYF. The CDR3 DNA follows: TGTGCCAGCAGCCCCTACGGACTAGTTGGAGAGACCCAGTACTTC.